The present entry profiles one T cell receptor (beta chain) with its context. Its matching antigen is unknown. The record originates from a study of shared clonotypes between healthy human individuals. Study-level results: The study's rarefaction showed incomplete sorted-subset sequencing despite large depth.

The assay was immunoSEQ multiplex PCR, and TCRdb's table has in-frame clones only and misses some. The table includes 630,000 or so clones, roughly 98% detected once. Terminally differentiated effector memory CD45RA+ cells were excluded from the naive CD8 cells, which were CD45RO-negative and positively selected for CCR7. The V and J ends lost 5 bases and 0 bases respectively, with 13 bases between them. The CDR3 covers 15 residues. CDR1 SEHNR and CDR2 FQNEAQ come from the germline V gene (reference sequence). V usage is TRBV7-9 and J usage is TRBJ2-5, with D perhaps TRBD1 or TRBD2 (5 bases each). This clonotype originated in a young man in good health. Sample: naive CD8+ T cells sorted from blood. DNA of the CDR3: TGTGCCAGCAGCCGCGCGAGGGGAGACCAAGAGACCCAGTACTTC. Protein sequence: CASSRARGDQETQYF. The whole variable domain, remainder taken from reference TRBV7-9 and TRBJ2-5, is DTGVSQNPRHKITKRGQNVTFRCDPISEHNRLYWYRQTLGQGPEFLTYFQNEAQLEKSRLLSDRFSAERPKGSFSTLEIQRTEQGDSAMYLCASSRARGDQETQYFGPGTRLLVL.